The rows below give T cell receptor beta chains drawn from one sample of a study of blood T cell repertoires in COVID-19. TCRdb keeps only in-frame clones here, not all; method: immunoSEQ multiplex PCR. The sample has around 96,000 clones, about 95% seen once. The sample comprised peripheral blood. These receptors came from a human donor with active COVID-19. The donor label of this sample is uncertain. CDR3s include the opening cysteine and the closing phenylalanine or tryptophan. The D gene is left open where the match is weak. Expanded clones are given a class, and other clones once, few, many or no size at all.

abundance,d_gene,j_gene,v_gene,CDR3nt,CDR3aa
.,TRBD2,TRBJ2-2,TRBV6-5,TGTGCCAGCAGGAAGCGGGGGTACTTGTCCGGGGAGCTGTTTTTT,CASRKRGYLSGELFF
.,TRBD1,TRBJ2-7,TRBV2,TGTGCCAGCAGTGAACTGGGACAGGGATTCTACGAGCAGTACTTC,CASSELGQGFYEQYF
.,.,TRBJ2-7,TRBV7-9,TGTGCCAGCAGCTCGAGACAGGCTGTATACGAGCAGTACTTC,CASSSRQAVYEQYF
.,TRBD1,TRBJ1-1,TRBV6-2/TRBV6-3,TGTGCCAGCAGTTACTCAAGCAACAGGGGCTATGCTGAAGCTTTCTTT,CASSYSSNRGYAEAFF
.,TRBD1,TRBJ1-1,TRBV3-1/TRBV3-2,TGTGCCAGCAGCCAAGACGCCGGACAGGCGGAAGCTTTCTTT,CASSQDAGQAEAFF
.,.,TRBJ2-7,TRBV19,TGTGCCAGTAGCCACAGGAGGGACAGCTACGAGCAGTACTTC,CASSHRRDSYEQYF
.,TRBD2,TRBJ2-5,TRBV14,TGTGCCAGCAGCCAGTCTAGCGGGAGATGGGAGACCCAGTACTTC,CASSQSSGRWETQYF
.,.,TRBJ2-1,TRBV15,TGTGCCACCAGCAGAGACGATCTAGCGACCTACAATGAGCAGTTCTTC,CATSRDDLATYNEQFF
.,.,TRBJ2-2,TRBV19,TGTGCCAGTAGTATCCGGGCGAACACCGGGGAGCTGTTTTTT,CASSIRANTGELFF
.,TRBD1,TRBJ1-6,TRBV15,TGTGCCACCAGCAGAGATCCCTACAGGGGCCGAAGCTCCTATAATTCACCCCTCCACTTT,CATSRDPYRGRSSYNSPLHF
.,TRBD1,TRBJ2-2,TRBV7-8,TGTGCCAGCAGCGCCCAGCTGGACAGGTTGAAAAACACCGGGGAGCTGTTTTTT,CASSAQLDRLKNTGELFF
.,TRBD1,TRBJ1-1,TRBV11-2,TGTGCCAGCAGCATCGGGACAGTCACTGAAGCTTTCTTT,CASSIGTVTEAFF
.,TRBD1,TRBJ1-1,TRBV27,TGTGCCAGCAGCTTCGACAGGGCTAACACTGAAGCTTTCTTT,CASSFDRANTEAFF
.,TRBD2,TRBJ2-1,TRBV11-3,TGTGCCAGCAGCTACTACCTAGCGGGGGGTTGGGATGAGCAGTTCTTC,CASSYYLAGGWDEQFF
.,TRBD1,TRBJ2-5,TRBV19,TGTGCCAGTAGTTTTTGGACAGGGAGTCCAGGAACCCAGTACTTC,CASSFWTGSPGTQYF
.,.,TRBJ1-5,TRBV29-1,TGCAGCGTGGAACAGGGAGGTAGTCAGCCCCAGCATTTT,CSVEQGGSQPQHF
.,TRBD1,TRBJ1-2,TRBV4-1,TGCGCCAGCAGCCAGTCCTCCAGGGGGTCACAGGGCTTCTATGGCTACACCTTC,CASSQSSRGSQGFYGYTF
.,.,TRBJ2-2,TRBV10-1,TGCGCCAGCAGTGACGGACACAACACCGGGGAGCTGTTTTTT,CASSDGHNTGELFF
.,.,TRBJ1-2,TRBV27,TGTGCCAGCAGTCTCCACGGCAGAGGGCCTAACTATGGCTACACCTTC,CASSLHGRGPNYGYTF
.,TRBD2,TRBJ2-7,TRBV2,TGTGCCAGCAGGCCAGCGGGAGTGGAAGAGCAGTACTTC,CASRPAGVEEQYF
.,TRBD1,TRBJ2-7,TRBV6-5,TGTGCCAGCAGCCGTGGGACAGGGGATTACGAGCAGTACTTC,CASSRGTGDYEQYF
.,.,TRBJ2-7,TRBV5-6,TGTGCCATCATCAACGGGTTCTCCTACGAGCAGTACTTC,CAIINGFSYEQYF
.,TRBD2,TRBJ2-7,TRBV28,TGTGCCAGCAGTTCTTGGAAAAAGAGGCTAGCGGGAGTCTTAACCTACGAGCAGTACTTC,CASSSWKKRLAGVLTYEQYF
.,.,TRBJ1-2,TRBV16,TGTGCCAGCAGCCCCCGGGGGGGGGTACCTTTCGGTGGCTACACCTTC,CASSPRGGVPFGGYTF
.,TRBD1,TRBJ1-2,TRBV27,TGTGCCAGCAGTTCCAGGACAGGGGGCGCCTATGGCTACACCTTC,CASSSRTGGAYGYTF
once,.,TRBJ1-5,TRBV27,TGTGCCACCCGGGGGGTCGGGGGGGGCAATCAGCCCCAGCATTTT,CATRGVGGGNQPQHF
.,TRBD1,TRBJ2-2,TRBV19,TGTGCCAGTAGTATTTTTCCAGGGGGGAACACCGGGGAGCTGTTTTTT,CASSIFPGGNTGELFF
.,.,TRBJ1-1,TRBV3-1/TRBV3-2,TGTGCCAGCCGACCCCCGGGGAACACTGAAGCTTTCTTT,CASRPPGNTEAFF
.,.,TRBJ2-1,TRBV19,TGTGCCAGTAGTATTGCCCAGGGTCCCAATGAGCAGTTCTTC,CASSIAQGPNEQFF
once,.,TRBJ2-7,TRBV7-2,TGTGCCAGCAGCTTGAGTGCGGCGGGGCAGTACTTC,CASSLSAAGQYF
.,.,TRBJ2-3,TRBV5-6,TGTGCCAGCAGCTTAGGCGGCATCACAGATACGCAGTATTTT,CASSLGGITDTQYF
.,.,TRBJ1-4,TRBV28,TGTGCCAGCGAATCACAAAATGAAAAACTGTTTTTT,CASESQNEKLFF
.,.,TRBJ1-1,TRBV4-1,TGCGCCAGCAGCCCCGGAGGGGGGGATGAAGCTTTCTTT,CASSPGGGDEAFF
once,TRBD2,TRBJ2-5,TRBV18,TGTGCCAGCTCACCTTATGGGCTAGCGGGGGTCCAAGAGACCCAGTACTTC,CASSPYGLAGVQETQYF
.,TRBD1,TRBJ1-1,TRBV6-5,TGTGCCAGCAGTACAAAGGGACAGCTGAACACTGAAGCTTTCTTT,CASSTKGQLNTEAFF
.,TRBD2,TRBJ2-7,TRBV9,TGTGCCAGCAGCGTAGGGACTAGCGGGAGTGGGGAGCAGTACTTC,CASSVGTSGSGEQYF
.,TRBD1,TRBJ2-5,TRBV7-9,TGTGCCAGCAGCCTAGGACAGGGGAAAGAGACCCAGTACTTC,CASSLGQGKETQYF
.,.,TRBJ1-1,TRBV4-3,TGCGCCAGCAGCCTCTCGACAGCCCTGAACACTGAAGCTTTCTTT,CASSLSTALNTEAFF
.,.,TRBJ2-3,TRBV25-1,TGTGCCAGCAGTGCAATGACTGGTGCCACAGATACGCAGTATTTT,CASSAMTGATDTQYF
.,.,TRBJ1-1,TRBV10-3,TGTGCCACCCAGATTCAGTCAAACACTGAAGCTTTCTTT,CATQIQSNTEAFF
.,TRBD1,TRBJ1-1,TRBV11-3,TGTGCCAGCATCGAGAACAGGGGTAGGAGAAACACTGAAGCTTTCTTT,CASIENRGRRNTEAFF